The count of the clone carrying this T cell receptor beta chain is one. Its antigen is not identified. Germline loops: CDR1 SEHNR, CDR2 FQNEAQ (reference sequence). This CDR3 spans 16 amino acids. After removal of 1 base from V and 0 bases from J, the junction contained 4 bases not matched to a gene. The sample belongs to a study of cytotoxic CD8 clonotypes in ibrutinib-treated CLL. Study background: For this cohort, patients were ten to twelve relapsed/refractory and about 14 treatment-naive, while under 18 were IGHV unmutated. General study findings and limits: Public clonotypes occurred uncommonly; on treatment, they contracted or remained stable.

Measured with immunoSEQ multiplex PCR; TCRdb has only the in-frame clones, and not every one. The sample lists about 130,000 clones; around 85% were seen once. Source: PBMCs, taken after 24 months of ibrutinib treatment. The receptor was isolated from a human donor with chronic lymphocytic leukemia. This chain links TRBV7-9 with TRBJ2-3, with TRBD2 matching over 7 bases. The CDR3 sequence is CASSLVAGASTDTQYF. The CDR3 nucleotides read TGTGCCAGCAGCTTAGTGGCGGGAGCAAGCACAGATACGCAGTATTTT.